A selection of T cell receptor beta chains follows, all from one sample in a study of cytomegalovirus exposure and HLA in healthy donors. Sequencing used immunoSEQ multiplex PCR; TCRdb keeps in-frame clones, though not all of them. The table includes about 74,000 clones, less than 95% detected once. Sequencing input: PBMCs. These receptors all come from a young woman in good health and CMV-seropositive. Each CDR3 is given with its conserved first and last residue.

j_gene | v_gene | CDR3aa
TRBJ2-2 | TRBV11-2 | CASSLGTGRLNTGELFF
TRBJ2-7 | TRBV10-3 | CAISESRASGHYEQYF
TRBJ2-3 | TRBV20-1 | CSAHNGDTQYF
TRBJ1-2 | TRBV30 | CAGSGGGNYGYTF
TRBJ1-5 | TRBV19 | CASSIQGGQPQHF
TRBJ1-2 | TRBV30 | CASPGQGSSNYGYTF
TRBJ2-2 | TRBV9 | CASSVQGEGGELFF
TRBJ1-4 | TRBV28 | CASSSTGLTNEKLFF
TRBJ2-5 | TRBV11-3 | CASSQGQALQETQYF
TRBJ2-7 | TRBV5-1 | CASSLGRGPNEQYF
TRBJ2-2 | TRBV4-3 | CASSRLLLAGEYTGELFF
TRBJ1-3 | TRBV6-1 | CASIRGPGGNTIYF
TRBJ1-1 | TRBV27 | CASSAGSETEAFF
TRBJ2-2 | TRBV15 | CATSPWTEGNTGELFF
TRBJ1-1 | TRBV5-4 | CASSFGGGFGDKTEAFF
TRBJ2-1 | TRBV30 | CAWSDVLAGDRNEQFF
TRBJ1-1 | TRBV27 | CASSLGTGGRFTEAFF
TRBJ1-1 | TRBV7-2 | CASSLGRMDSGGFDTEAFF
TRBJ2-3 | TRBV5-6 | CASSSDRVTDTQYF
TRBJ1-2 | TRBV6-6 | CASSYNRDRGLDGYTF
TRBJ2-1 | TRBV27 | CASISSLQSSYNEQFF
TRBJ2-7 | TRBV5-4 | CASSWDRVGEQYF
TRBJ2-7 | TRBV6-1 | CASSESYEQYF
TRBJ1-1 | TRBV5-5 | CASSVGQGVTEAFF
TRBJ1-3 | TRBV18 | CASSESRGEGNTIYF
TRBJ2-5 | TRBV7-7 | CASSQGVAGAQETQYF
TRBJ2-5 | TRBV2 | CASSPGLAGGETQYF
TRBJ1-4 | TRBV7-6 | CASRRATNEKLFF
TRBJ2-3 | TRBV7-2 | CASSLASSGTGTDTQYF
TRBJ1-5 | TRBV7-9 | CASSPGHSSNQPQHF
TRBJ1-1 | TRBV29-1 | CSSAGRGGLRHTEAFF